This T cell receptor beta chain was sequenced for a study of early T cells in non-severe SARS-CoV-2 infection. Across the whole study: Investigators sequenced bulk RNA drawn from unsorted whole blood, and chains remained unpaired. Study results and limitations: Anti-spike CD8 responses were favored by VDJdb matching, which missed private and CD4 specificities.

As for this clonotype: Its antigen is not known.

Tagging with unique molecular identifiers was applied to individual cDNA molecules. Via MiXCR, TCRdb re-called the 5' RACE reads, giving one row per CDR3 protein. The profile shows some 80,000 distinct CDR3 sequences, roughly an eighth of them singletons. The CDR3 is 14 amino acids. Germline V gene lookup returns CDR1 LNHNV and CDR2 YYDKDF (reference sequence). The ends lost 1 base at V and 5 bases at J; junction bases unmatched: 3. This TCR derives from an adult who was a healthcare worker with PCR-confirmed SARS-CoV-2 infection or an uninfected control (not recorded which). Sequencing was carried out using whole blood. The chain combines TRBV15 with TRBJ1-1, with TRBD1 matching 8 bases. The CDR3 nucleotides are TGTGCCACCAGCAGAGGACAGGGGTCGACTGAAGCTTTCTTT. It is translated as CATSRGQGSTEAFF.